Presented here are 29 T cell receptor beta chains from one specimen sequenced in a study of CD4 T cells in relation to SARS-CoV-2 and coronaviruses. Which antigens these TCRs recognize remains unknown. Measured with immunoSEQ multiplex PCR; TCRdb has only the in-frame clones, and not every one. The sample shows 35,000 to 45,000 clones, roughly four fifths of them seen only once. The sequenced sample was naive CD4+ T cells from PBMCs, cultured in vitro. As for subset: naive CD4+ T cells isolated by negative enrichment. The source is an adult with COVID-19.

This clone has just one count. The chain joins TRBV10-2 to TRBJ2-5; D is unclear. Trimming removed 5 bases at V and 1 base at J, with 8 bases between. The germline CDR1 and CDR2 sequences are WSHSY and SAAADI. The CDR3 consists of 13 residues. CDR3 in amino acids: CASSYGPQETQYF. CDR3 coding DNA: TGCGCCAGCAGTTACGGGCCCCAAGAGACCCAGTACTTC.

The CDR3 DNA follows: TGTGCCAGCTTCCCCCACGGATTAGCGGGAGGCTTAAGCACAGATACGCAGTATTTT. It encodes CASFPHGLAGGLSTDTQYF. The rearrangement joins TRBV7-9 to TRBJ2-3; 10 bases are shared with TRBD2. Germline CDR1 reads SEHNR; CDR2 reads FQNEAQ (reference sequence). This CDR3 is built from 19 residues. V shed 8 bases and J 0 bases; nucleotides not matched to a gene: 17.

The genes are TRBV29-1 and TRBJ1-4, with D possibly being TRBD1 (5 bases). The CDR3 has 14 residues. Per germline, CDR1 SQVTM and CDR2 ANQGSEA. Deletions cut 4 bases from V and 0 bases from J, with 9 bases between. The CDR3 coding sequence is TGCAGCGTTGCCGGGGGTGCAACTAATGAAAAACTGTTTTTT. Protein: CSVAGGATNEKLFF.

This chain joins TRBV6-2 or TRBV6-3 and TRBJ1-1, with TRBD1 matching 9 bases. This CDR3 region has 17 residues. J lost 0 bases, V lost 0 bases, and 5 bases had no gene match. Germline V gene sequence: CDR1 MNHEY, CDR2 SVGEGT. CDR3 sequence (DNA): TGTGCCAGCAGTTACTCCTCAAGGGACAGGGTGAACACTGAAGCTTTCTTT. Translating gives CASSYSSRDRVNTEAFF.

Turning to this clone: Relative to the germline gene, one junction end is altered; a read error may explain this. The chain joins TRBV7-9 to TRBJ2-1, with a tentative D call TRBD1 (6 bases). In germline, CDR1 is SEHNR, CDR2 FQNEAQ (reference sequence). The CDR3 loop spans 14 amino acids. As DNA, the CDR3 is TGTGCCAGCAGCTTAGCCCCCCCGCGGCAGGGGATTGTCTTC. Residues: CASSLAPPRQGIVF.

CDR3 protein: CASSTTGEQYF. Written as DNA, the CDR3 is TGTGCCAGCAGCACAACAGGCGAGCAGTACTTC. The genes are TRBV7-9 and TRBJ2-7; D is perhaps TRBD1 (5 bases). Trimming stripped 5 bases from V and 6 bases from J, with 8 bases between. CDR3 length: 11 residues. Per the germline V gene, CDR1 is SEHNR and CDR2 is FQNEAQ (reference sequence).

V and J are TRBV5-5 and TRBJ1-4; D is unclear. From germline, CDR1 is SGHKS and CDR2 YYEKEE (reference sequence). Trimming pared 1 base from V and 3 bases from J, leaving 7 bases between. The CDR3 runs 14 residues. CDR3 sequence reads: CASSLLGANEKLFF. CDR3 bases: TGTGCCAGCAGCTTGCTTGGGGCTAATGAAAAACTGTTTTTT.

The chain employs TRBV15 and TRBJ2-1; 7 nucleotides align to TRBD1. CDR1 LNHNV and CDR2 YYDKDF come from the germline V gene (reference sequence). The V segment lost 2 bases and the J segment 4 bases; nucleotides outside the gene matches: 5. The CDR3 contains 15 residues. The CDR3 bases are TGTGCCACCAGCAGACCGGGACAGCCTTACAATGAGCAGTTCTTC. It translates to CATSRPGQPYNEQFF. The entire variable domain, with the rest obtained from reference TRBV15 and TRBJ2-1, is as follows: DAMVIQNPRYQVTQFGKPVTLSCSQTLNHNVMYWYQQKSSQAPKLLFHYYDKDFNNEADTPDNFQSRRPNTSFCFLDIRSPGLGDTAMYLCATSRPGQPYNEQFFGPGTRLTVL.

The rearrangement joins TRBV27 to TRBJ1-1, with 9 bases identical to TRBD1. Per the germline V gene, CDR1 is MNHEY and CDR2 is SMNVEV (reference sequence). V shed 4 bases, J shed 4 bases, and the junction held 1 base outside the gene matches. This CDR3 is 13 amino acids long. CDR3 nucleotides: TGTGCCAGCAGTTGGGGACAGGGCACTGAAGCTTTCTTT. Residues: CASSWGQGTEAFF.

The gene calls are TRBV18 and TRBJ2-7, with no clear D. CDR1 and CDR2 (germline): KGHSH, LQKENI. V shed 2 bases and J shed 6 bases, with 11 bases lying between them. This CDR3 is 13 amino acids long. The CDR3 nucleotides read TGTGCCAGCTCACCAGTAGGAGTCGGCGAGCAGTACTTC. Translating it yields CASSPVGVGEQYF.

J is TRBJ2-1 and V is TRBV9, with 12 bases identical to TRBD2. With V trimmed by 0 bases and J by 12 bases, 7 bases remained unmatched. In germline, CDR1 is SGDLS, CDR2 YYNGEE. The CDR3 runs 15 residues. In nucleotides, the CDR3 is TGTGCCAGCAGCGTAGTGGGACTAGCGGGTTCTGGGCAGTTCTTC. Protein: CASSVVGLAGSGQFF. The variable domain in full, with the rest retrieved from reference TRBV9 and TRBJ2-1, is DSGVTQTPKHLITATGQRVTLRCSPRSGDLSVYWYQQSLDQGLQFLIQYYNGEERAKGNILERFSAQQFPDLHSELNLSSLELGDSALYFCASSVVGLAGSGQFFGPGTRLTVL.

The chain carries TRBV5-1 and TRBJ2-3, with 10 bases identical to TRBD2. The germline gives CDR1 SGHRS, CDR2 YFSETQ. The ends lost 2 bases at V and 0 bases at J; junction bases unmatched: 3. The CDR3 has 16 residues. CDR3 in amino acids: CASSFLTSGSTDTQYF. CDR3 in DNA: TGCGCCAGCAGCTTCCTGACTAGCGGGAGCACAGATACGCAGTATTTT.

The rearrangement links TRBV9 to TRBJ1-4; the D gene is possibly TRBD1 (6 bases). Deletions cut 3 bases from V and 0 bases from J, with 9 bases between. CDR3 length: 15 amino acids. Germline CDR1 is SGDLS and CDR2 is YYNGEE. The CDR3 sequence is CASSARQATNEKLFF. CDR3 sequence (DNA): TGTGCCAGCAGCGCTCGACAGGCAACTAATGAAAAACTGTTTTTT. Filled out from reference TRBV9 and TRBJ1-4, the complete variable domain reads DSGVTQTPKHLITATGQRVTLRCSPRSGDLSVYWYQQSLDQGLQFLIQYYNGEERAKGNILERFSAQQFPDLHSELNLSSLELGDSALYFCASSARQATNEKLFFGSGTQLSVL.

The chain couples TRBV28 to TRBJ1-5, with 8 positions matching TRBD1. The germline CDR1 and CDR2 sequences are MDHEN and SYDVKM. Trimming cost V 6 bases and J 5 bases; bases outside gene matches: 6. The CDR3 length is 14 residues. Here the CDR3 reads CASRGTGPYQPQHF. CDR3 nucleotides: TGTGCCAGCAGGGGGACAGGACCTTATCAGCCCCAGCATTTT.

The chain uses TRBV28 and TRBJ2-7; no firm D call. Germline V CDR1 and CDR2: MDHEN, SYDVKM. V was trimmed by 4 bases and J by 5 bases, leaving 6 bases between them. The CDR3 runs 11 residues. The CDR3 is CASSSPDEQYF. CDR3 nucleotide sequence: TGTGCCAGCAGTTCCCCAGACGAGCAGTACTTC. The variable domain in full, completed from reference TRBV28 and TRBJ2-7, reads DVKVTQSSRYLVKRTGEKVFLECVQDMDHENMFWYRQDPGLGLRLIYFSYDVKMKEKGDIPEGYSVSREKKERFSLILESASTNQTSMYLCASSSPDEQYFGPGTRLTVT.

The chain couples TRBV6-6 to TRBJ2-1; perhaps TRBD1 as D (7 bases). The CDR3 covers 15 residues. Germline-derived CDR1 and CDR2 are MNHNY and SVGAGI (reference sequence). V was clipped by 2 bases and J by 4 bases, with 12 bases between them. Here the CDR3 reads CASSYGPGGYNEQFF. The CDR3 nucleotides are TGTGCCAGCAGTTACGGGCCAGGGGGGTACAATGAGCAGTTCTTC.

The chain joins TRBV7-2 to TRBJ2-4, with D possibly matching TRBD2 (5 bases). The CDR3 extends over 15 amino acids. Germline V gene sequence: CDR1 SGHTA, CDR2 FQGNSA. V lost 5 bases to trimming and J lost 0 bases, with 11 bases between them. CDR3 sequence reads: CASSRGAVAKNIQYF. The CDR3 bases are TGTGCCAGCAGCCGGGGTGCGGTAGCCAAAAACATTCAGTACTTC. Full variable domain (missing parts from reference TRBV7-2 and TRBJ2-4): GAGVSQSPSNKVTEKGKDVELRCDPISGHTALYWYRQSLGQGLEFLIYFQGNSAPDKSGLPSDRFSAERTGGSVSTLTIQRTQQEDSAVYLCASSRGAVAKNIQYFGAGTRLSVL.

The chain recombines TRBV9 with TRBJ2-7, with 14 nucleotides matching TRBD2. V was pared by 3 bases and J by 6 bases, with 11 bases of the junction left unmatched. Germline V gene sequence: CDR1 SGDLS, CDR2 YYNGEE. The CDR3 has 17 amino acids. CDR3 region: CASSGQTSGRALGEQYF. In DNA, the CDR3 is TGTGCCAGCAGCGGACAGACTAGCGGGAGGGCCCTCGGCGAGCAGTACTTC. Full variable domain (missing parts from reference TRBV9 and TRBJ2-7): DSGVTQTPKHLITATGQRVTLRCSPRSGDLSVYWYQQSLDQGLQFLIQYYNGEERAKGNILERFSAQQFPDLHSELNLSSLELGDSALYFCASSGQTSGRALGEQYFGPGTRLTVT.

The CDR3 DNA follows: TGTGCCAGTAGTAACAGGGGATTGAGTTACGATGAGCAGTTCTTC. Encoded protein: CASSNRGLSYDEQFF. V gene TRBV19 combines with J gene TRBJ2-1, with 7 bases aligning to TRBD1. CDR3 length: 15 residues. V lost 4 bases and J lost 8; bases outside the gene matches: 11. Germline V lookup: CDR1 LNHDA, CDR2 SQIVND (reference sequence).

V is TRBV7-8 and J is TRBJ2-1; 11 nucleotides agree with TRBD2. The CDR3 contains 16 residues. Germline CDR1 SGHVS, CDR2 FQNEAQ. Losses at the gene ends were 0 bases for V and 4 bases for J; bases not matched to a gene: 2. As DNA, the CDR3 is TGTGCCAGCAGCTTAGCGCTAGCGGGAGGTTACAATGAGCAGTTCTTC. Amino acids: CASSLALAGGYNEQFF. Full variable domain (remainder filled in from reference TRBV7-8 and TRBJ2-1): GAGVSQSPRYKVAKRGQDVALRCDPISGHVSLFWYQQALGQGPEFLTYFQNEAQLDKSGLPSDRFFAERPEGSVSTLKIQRTQQEDSAVYLCASSLALAGGYNEQFFGPGTRLTVL.

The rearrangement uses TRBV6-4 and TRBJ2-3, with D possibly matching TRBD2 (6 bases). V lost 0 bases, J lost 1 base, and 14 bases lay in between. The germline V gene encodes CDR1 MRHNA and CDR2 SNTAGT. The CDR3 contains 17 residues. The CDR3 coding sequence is TGTGCCAGCAGTGACTCGTTCGGGGGTGGCGGCACAGATACGCAGTATTTT. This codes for CASSDSFGGGGTDTQYF.

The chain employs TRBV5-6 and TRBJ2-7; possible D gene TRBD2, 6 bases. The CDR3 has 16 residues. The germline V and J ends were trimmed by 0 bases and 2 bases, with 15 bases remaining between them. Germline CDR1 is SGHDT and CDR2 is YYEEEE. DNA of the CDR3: TGTGCCAGCAGCTTGGGAGGAGGGAGTGGGACCTACGAGCAGTACTTC. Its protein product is CASSLGGGSGTYEQYF.

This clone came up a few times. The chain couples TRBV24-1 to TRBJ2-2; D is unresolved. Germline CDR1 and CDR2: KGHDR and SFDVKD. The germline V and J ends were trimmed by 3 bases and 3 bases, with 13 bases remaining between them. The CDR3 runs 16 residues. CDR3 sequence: CATSDHTGQDTGELFF. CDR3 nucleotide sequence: TGTGCCACCAGTGATCACACCGGGCAGGACACCGGGGAGCTGTTTTTT.

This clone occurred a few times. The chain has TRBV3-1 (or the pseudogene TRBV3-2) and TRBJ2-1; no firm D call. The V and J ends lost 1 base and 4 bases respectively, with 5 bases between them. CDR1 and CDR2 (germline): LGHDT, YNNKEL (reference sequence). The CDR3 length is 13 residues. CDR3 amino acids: CASSQVLYNEQFF. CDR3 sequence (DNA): TGTGCCAGCAGCCAAGTCCTGTACAATGAGCAGTTCTTC.

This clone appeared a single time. CDR3 DNA: TGTGCCAGCAGTGCCCTTTTGAAGGGGAGAAATCAGCCCCAGCATTTT. It codes for CASSALLKGRNQPQHF. The chain carries TRBV6-1 and TRBJ1-5; TRBD1 is a possible D gene (5 bases). The V end was cut by 4 bases, the J end by 4 bases, with 17 bases between. Germline V gives CDR1 MNHNS, CDR2 SASEGT. CDR3 size: 16 residues.

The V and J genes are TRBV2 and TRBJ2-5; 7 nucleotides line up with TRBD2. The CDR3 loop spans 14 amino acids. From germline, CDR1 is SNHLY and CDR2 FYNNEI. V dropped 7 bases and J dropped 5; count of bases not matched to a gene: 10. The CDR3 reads CASKRAGAVETQYF. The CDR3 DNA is TGTGCCAGCAAGAGGGCGGGAGCGGTGGAGACCCAGTACTTC.

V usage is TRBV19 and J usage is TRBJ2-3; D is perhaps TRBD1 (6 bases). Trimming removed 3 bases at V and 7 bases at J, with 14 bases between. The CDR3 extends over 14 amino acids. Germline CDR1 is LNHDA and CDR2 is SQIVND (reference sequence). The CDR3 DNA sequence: TGTGCCAGTAGTATTTCGCAGGGGACCCATACGCAGTATTTT. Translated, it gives CASSISQGTHTQYF.

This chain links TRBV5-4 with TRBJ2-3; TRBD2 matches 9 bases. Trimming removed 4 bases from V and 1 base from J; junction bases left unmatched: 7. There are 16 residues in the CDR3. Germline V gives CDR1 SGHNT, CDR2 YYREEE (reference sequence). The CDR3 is CASSLKAGGGTDTQYF. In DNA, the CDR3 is TGTGCCAGCAGCCTAAAAGCGGGAGGTGGCACAGATACGCAGTATTTT.

CDR3 region: CAWSVGGRETQYF. CDR3 sequence (DNA): TGTGCCTGGAGTGTAGGGGGTAGAGAGACCCAGTACTTC. The chain is built from TRBV30 and TRBJ2-5, with D tentatively TRBD1 (6 bases). CDR1 is GTSNPN and CDR2 is SVGIG in the germline V gene (reference sequence). The CDR3 has 13 residues. Trimming pared 0 bases from V and 4 bases from J, leaving 9 bases between.